This T cell receptor beta chain was identified in a study of T cells in Graves' hyperthyroidism and ophthalmopathy. Amplified TCR beta CDR3 regions came from RNA transcripts. An initial round of RT-PCR targeting the TCR CDR3 relied on the HTBI primer set. TCRdb re-derived calls from the multiplex PCR reads in MiXCR, one entry per CDR3 protein. The sample carries roughly 400,000 distinct CDR3 sequences, over 12% recorded once. The cohort's ophthalmopathy patients, a group with duration under 3 months, had a Clinical Activity Score of at least 3 and a NOSPECS grade of at least 4. V was cut by 5 bases and J by 4 bases, with 10 bases left in between. Germline CDR1 SGHTA, CDR2 FQGTGA. The CDR3 has 13 amino acids.

This TCR was recovered from a man aged 50-60 years with Graves' ophthalmopathy. The sequenced material came from blood. The chain combines TRBV7-3 with TRBJ2-3, with D perhaps matching TRBD1 (6 bases). CDR3 DNA sequence: TGTGCCAGCAGCAAACAGGGCTCAGATACGCAGTATTTT. It encodes CASSKQGSDTQYF.